The subject of this entry is one T cell receptor (beta chain). Original handling: Counts of nucleated cells, estimated from reference gene primer amplification, were obtained. Assay: immunoSEQ multiplex PCR; the TCRdb copy retains only in-frame clones and omits some. V, J and clone size are taken as reported in that table, and D and trimming were inferred from the DNA itself. Of 250,000 to 300,000 clones listed, about 88% are singletons. This entry belongs to a study of blood T cell repertoires in COVID-19. The ends were cut back, 2 bases at V and 7 bases at J, with 9 bases in the middle. CDR3 length: 13 residues. Per the germline V gene, CDR1 is SGHTA and CDR2 is FQGNSA.

Sequencing was done on a sample of peripheral blood. V and J are TRBV7-2 and TRBJ2-1, with unresolved D. This receptor was obtained from a man younger than 35 with active or convalescent COVID-19. The CDR3 loop reads CASSLKNRNEQFF. Here the CDR3 DNA reads TGTGCCAGCAGCTTAAAGAATAGAAATGAGCAGTTCTTC.